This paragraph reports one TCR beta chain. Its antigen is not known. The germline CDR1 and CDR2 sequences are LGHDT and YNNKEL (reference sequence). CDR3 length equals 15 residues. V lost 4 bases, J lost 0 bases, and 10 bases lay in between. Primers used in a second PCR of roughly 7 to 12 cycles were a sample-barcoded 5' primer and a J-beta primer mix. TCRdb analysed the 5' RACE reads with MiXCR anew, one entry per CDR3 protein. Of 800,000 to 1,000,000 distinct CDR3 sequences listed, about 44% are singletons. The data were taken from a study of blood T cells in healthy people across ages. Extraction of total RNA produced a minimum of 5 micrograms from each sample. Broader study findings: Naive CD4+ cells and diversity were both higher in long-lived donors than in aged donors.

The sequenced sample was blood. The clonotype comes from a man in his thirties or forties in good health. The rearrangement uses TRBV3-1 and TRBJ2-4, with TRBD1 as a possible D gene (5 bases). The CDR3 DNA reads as TGTGCCAGCAGCCGGACATATACAGCCAAAAACATTCAGTACTTC. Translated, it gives CASSRTYTAKNIQYF.